A single sample is the source of the 10 T cell receptor beta chains below, sequenced in a study of cytomegalovirus exposure and HLA in healthy donors. PCR employed 60 Vbeta and 13 Jbeta primers. Method: immunoSEQ multiplex PCR; TCRdb's copy keeps in-frame clones and lacks some. The repertoire holds around 91,000 clones, with approximately 64% as singletons. The sequenced sample was PBMCs. Receptors were obtained from a man aged 55-75 years in good health and CMV-seronegative.

This chain links TRBV11-2 with TRBJ2-1; D might be TRBD1 (5 bases). Deletions cut 1 base from V and 8 bases from J, with 15 bases between. This CDR3 comprises 15 residues. CDR1 and CDR2 from the germline V gene are SGHAT and FQNNGV. CDR3 in amino acids: CASSLAGRWIDEQFF. The CDR3 DNA reads TGTGCCAGCAGCTTAGCAGGGCGGTGGATCGATGAGCAGTTCTTC.

CDR3 loop: CASSQVENGELFF. The CDR3 DNA is TGTGCCAGCAGCCAAGTGGAGAACGGGGAGCTGTTTTTT. The rearrangement links TRBV5-4 to TRBJ2-2; no definite D call. Germline values: CDR1 SGHNT, CDR2 YYREEE (reference sequence). CDR3 length: 13 amino acids. V lost 4 bases and J lost 7, with 11 bases in between.

The chain joins TRBV11-2 to TRBJ1-1, with D perhaps TRBD1 (5 bases). The CDR3 consists of 16 residues. V shed 3 bases and J shed 5 bases, with 19 bases lying between them. Germline lookup yields CDR1 SGHAT and CDR2 FQNNGV. The CDR3 reads CASSLASGRGRTEAFF. The CDR3 nucleotides are TGTGCCAGCAGCTTGGCGTCAGGGCGAGGTCGGACTGAAGCTTTCTTT.

To note about this clone: At one of its ends the junction is not consistent with the germline gene, which may arise from a read error. The chain joins TRBV5-1 to TRBJ1-1; 7 positions match TRBD1. CDR3 length: 13 amino acids. Per the germline V gene, CDR1 is SGHRS and CDR2 is YFSETQ. DNA for the CDR3: TGCGCCAGCAGCCTACAGGGGAACGCTGAAGCTTTCTTT. Translated, it gives CASSLQGNAEAFF.

As DNA, the CDR3 is TGTGCCAGCAGTTACACAGGGCGCAACTACGAGCAGTACTTC. Translated: CASSYTGRNYEQYF. The chain employs TRBV6-5 and TRBJ2-7; weak D call: TRBD1 (6 bases). This CDR3 is 14 amino acids long. The V end lost 2 bases, the J end lost 3 bases, and 11 bases lay between the germline ends. Looked up from germline, CDR1 is MNHEY and CDR2 is SVGAGI.

The chain couples TRBV5-6 to TRBJ2-7; TRBD2 aligns across 7 bases. Germline assignment: CDR1 SGHDT and CDR2 YYEEEE. With 1 base clipped from V and 6 bases from J, the junction kept 4 bases outside the gene matches. There are 13 residues in the CDR3. CDR3 in amino acids: CASSLQGGGEQYF. For the CDR3, the DNA is TGTGCCAGCAGCTTGCAGGGCGGGGGCGAGCAGTACTTC.

The chain recombines TRBV28 with TRBJ1-4; TRBD1 matches at 10 bases. Germline values: CDR1 MDHEN, CDR2 SYDVKM. J was trimmed by 7 bases and V by 2 bases; bases with no gene match: 4. The CDR3 spans 15 residues. As DNA, the CDR3 is TGTGCCAGCAGTTTAGGAGACAGGGGGCTTGAAAAACTGTTTTTT. Protein sequence: CASSLGDRGLEKLFF.

This clone showed up just a few times. J is TRBJ1-2 and V is TRBV7-5; the table's D call, TRBD1, has no DNA check behind it. TRBV7-5 is a known pseudogene. The CDR3 spans 16 residues. CDR3 nucleotides: TGTGTCAGAAGAGCCCCGACAGATTTGTGCCTCTATGGCTACACCTTC. It translates to CVRRAPTDLCLYGYTF.

This chain joins TRBV5-1 and TRBJ2-5, with D uncertain. Near its end, the DNA agrees better with TRBJ2-7, so the J call may be wrong. Germline V gene sequence: CDR1 SGHRS, CDR2 YFSETQ. The CDR3 runs 13 residues. The DNA of the CDR3 is TGCGCCAGCAGCTTGGCGGGTCCCTACGAGCAGTACTTC. Its translation is CASSLAGPYEQYF.

This clone was picked up many times. The chain joins TRBV7-3 to TRBJ2-7, with D perhaps matching TRBD2 (5 bases). CDR3 length: 13 residues. V lost 7 bases to trimming and J lost 6 bases, with 16 bases between them. Per the germline V gene, CDR1 is SGHTA and CDR2 is FQGTGA. This chain's CDR3 is CASTLRRGREQYF. The DNA of the CDR3 is TGTGCCAGCACCCTCCGGCGCGGGCGCGAGCAGTACTTC.